This T cell receptor (beta chain) was documented in a study of blood T cells in healthy people across ages. A second PCR of 7 to 11 cycles used a sample-barcoded 5' primer and a J-beta primer mix. CDR3-containing paired-end reads numbered at least 2.5 million in each sample. MiXCR, run by TCRdb on the 5' RACE reads, gives a single entry per CDR3 protein. The table has about 1.8 million distinct CDR3 sequences, 49% seen once. Points from the study as a whole: Relative to aged donors, long-lived donors carried more naive CD4+ cells and displayed higher diversity.

As to this clonotype: Its specificity is unknown.

Total RNA, at least 5.5 micrograms per sample, was extracted from PBMCs. This clonotype was sampled from a woman aged 40 to 50 in good health. Source material: blood.

CDR3: CASRRDTAYEQYF. CDR3 bases: TGTGCCAGCAGGCGGGACACAGCCTACGAGCAGTACTTC. The chain is built from TRBV2 and TRBJ2-7; either TRBD1 or TRBD2 may fit D (6 bases each). This CDR3 region has 13 residues. Germline CDR1 and CDR2: SNHLY and FYNNEI. The V and J ends lost 6 bases and 2 bases respectively, with 11 bases between them.